Included here is one T cell receptor (beta chain) sequence, with context. Its antigen is still unknown. This sample was taken from a study of OX40 agonist ivuxolimab in advanced cancers. Across the whole study: Ivuxolimab, an agonistic anti-OX40 (CD134) antibody, was given to patients. Patients got intravenous ivuxolimab at 0.01 to 10 mg/kg every 2 weeks. Males comprised 82.7% of the group, whose mean age was about 61 years (range about 20 to 79). Study-level findings and limits: Within 6 weeks, CD4+ and CD8+ blood T cells expanded clonally at 0.1 to 3.0 mg/kg.

Profiling relied on immunoSEQ multiplex PCR, and the TCRdb table lists in-frame clones only, not all of them. Counted here are about 58,000 clones, roughly nine tenths occurring once; the ten biggest clones make up 1.2%. This specimen consisted of CD4+ or CD8+ T cells sorted from blood, obtained in a trial of the OX40 agonist ivuxolimab. The sequence derives from an adult with an advanced solid tumor such as melanoma, head and neck, liver or kidney cancer.

The DNA for the CDR3 is TGCGCCAGCAGCTTGGATGGAGGGGGCGGGCAGCCCCAGCATTTT. This codes for CASSLDGGGGQPQHF. This rearrangement joins TRBV5-1 to TRBJ1-5; 7 bases are shared with TRBD1. V shed 0 bases and J 7 bases; nucleotides not matched to a gene: 7. The CDR3 contains 15 residues. Germline CDR1 reads SGHRS; CDR2 reads YFSETQ.